One sample yielded the 24 T cell receptor beta chains listed below, sequenced in a study of technical replicates of blood from several donors. Some clones are missing from TCRdb's copy, which holds only in-frame ones; the method was immunoSEQ multiplex PCR. This table holds about 59,000 clones, about 94% found once. Material for sequencing was PBMCs. The source of these receptors is a human donor in good health. Some clones in this sample may be carry-over from other donors' samples.

This clone appeared a single time. V usage is TRBV19 and J usage is TRBJ1-1, with a possible D match to TRBD1 (5 bases). V was cut by 10 bases and J by 4 bases, with 16 bases left in between. Germline V gives CDR1 LNHDA, CDR2 SQIVND (reference sequence). CDR3 length: 13 residues. This CDR3 is CATTGGFLTEAFF. CDR3 bases: TGTGCCACCACCGGGGGATTTCTCACTGAAGCTTTCTTT. Filled out from reference TRBV19 and TRBJ1-1, the complete variable domain reads DGGITQSPKYLFRKEGQNVTLSCEQNLNHDAMYWYRQDPGQGLRLIYYSQIVNDFQKGDIAEGYSVSREKKESFPLTVTSAQKNPTAFYLCATTGGFLTEAFFGQGTRLTVV.

This clone was recorded only once. V usage is TRBV7-9 and J usage is TRBJ2-1; D gene ambiguous. The V end was cut by 6 bases, the J end by 8 bases, with 8 bases between. This CDR3 spans 11 amino acids. CDR1 is SEHNR, CDR2 FQNEAQ, per germline (reference sequence). DNA for the CDR3: TGTGCCAGCAGTTCGGAGCATGAGCAGTTCTTC. Translation gives CASSSEHEQFF.

The CDR3 sequence is CASSKWAGTDTQYF. CDR3 DNA: TGTGCCAGCAGTAAGTGGGCGGGGACAGATACGCAGTATTTT. The rearrangement joins TRBV5-6 to TRBJ2-3; weak D call: TRBD2 (6 bases). The CDR3 loop spans 14 amino acids. Germline-derived CDR1 and CDR2 are SGHDT and YYEEEE. The ends were cut back, 5 bases at V and 3 bases at J, with 13 bases in the middle.

In this sample, this clone turned up once. V is TRBV18 and J is TRBJ1-5; 7 nucleotides match TRBD1. The CDR3 consists of 16 residues. The trim removed 2 bases at V and 6 bases at J, leaving 10 bases unmatched. Looked up from germline, CDR1 is KGHSH and CDR2 is LQKENI. The CDR3 protein is CASSPEKGARGQPQHF. The CDR3 coding sequence is TGTGCCAGCTCACCAGAGAAGGGGGCACGGGGTCAGCCCCAGCATTTT.

The V call is TRBV7-2, the J call TRBJ1-5; 9 bases fit TRBD1. Germline V gene sequence: CDR1 SGHTA, CDR2 FQGNSA. The ends lost 5 bases at V and 6 bases at J; junction bases unmatched: 8. This CDR3 comprises 15 residues. CDR3 DNA: TGTGCCAGCAGCCGCTGGACAGGGGAAGGTCAGCCCCAGCATTTT. Amino acids: CASSRWTGEGQPQHF. Variable domain in full (rest from reference TRBV7-2 and TRBJ1-5): GAGVSQSPSNKVTEKGKDVELRCDPISGHTALYWYRQSLGQGLEFLIYFQGNSAPDKSGLPSDRFSAERTGGSVSTLTIQRTQQEDSAVYLCASSRWTGEGQPQHFGDGTRLSIL.

The V gene is TRBV4-2, the J gene TRBJ2-7; D remains unclear. V lost 0 bases and J lost 8, with 14 bases in between. CDR1 and CDR2 (germline): LGHNA, YNFKEQ. The CDR3 consists of 14 residues. In nucleotides, the CDR3 is TGTGCCAGCAGCCAAGATCGAGAGGCCATCCAGCAGTACTTC. Its protein product is CASSQDREAIQQYF.

The CDR3: CASGIEGQYFAAFF. CDR3 bases: TGTGCCAGCGGCATTGAGGGACAGTACTTTGCAGCTTTCTTT. The chain links TRBV5-6 to TRBJ1-1; 7 bases line up with TRBD1. This CDR3 has 14 amino acids. V lost 7 bases, J lost 10 bases, and 16 bases stayed unmatched. Germline CDR1 is SGHDT and CDR2 is YYEEEE. The full variable domain, in which reference TRBV5-6 and TRBJ1-1 provide the parts outside the CDR3, is DAGVTQSPTHLIKTRGQQVTLRCSPKSGHDTVSWYQQALGQGPQFIFQYYEEEERQRGNFPDRFSGHQFPNYSSELNVNALLLGDSALYLCASGIEGQYFAAFFGQGTRLTVV.

This chain links TRBV6-5 with TRBJ2-2, with D unresolved. Trimming took off 0 bases at V and 4 bases at J, with 9 bases between the two ends. The CDR3 sequence is 15 residues long. The germline gives CDR1 MNHEY, CDR2 SVGAGI. The CDR3 sequence is CASSYSMSPTGELFF. CDR3 in DNA: TGTGCCAGCAGTTACTCGATGAGCCCCACCGGGGAGCTGTTTTTT.

V gene TRBV19 combines with J gene TRBJ2-5; 10 nucleotides align to TRBD2. This CDR3 contains 15 residues. Germline V CDR1 and CDR2: LNHDA, SQIVND (reference sequence). V shed 7 bases and J 3 bases; nucleotides not matched to a gene: 8. The DNA for the CDR3 is TGTGCCAGTAAGGCTAGCGGGGGCGCAGAAGAGACCCAGTACTTC. It translates to CASKASGGAEETQYF.

The rearrangement joins TRBV7-8 to TRBJ1-5; D perhaps matches TRBD1 (6 bases). Trimming pared 4 bases from V and 7 bases from J, leaving 14 bases between. CDR3 length: 14 residues. CDR1 SGHVS and CDR2 FQNEAQ come from the germline V gene. The CDR3: CASSSTGFRQPQHF. CDR3 DNA: TGTGCCAGCAGCTCGACAGGATTTCGCCAGCCCCAGCATTTT.

The rearrangement links TRBV9 to TRBJ1-2, with 7 bases aligning to TRBD1. The CDR3 has 16 amino acids. V was clipped by 3 bases and J by 0 bases; unmatched bases: 8. Germline assignment: CDR1 SGDLS and CDR2 YYNGEE. The CDR3 region is CASSAGTEASNYGYTF. CDR3 DNA: TGTGCCAGCAGCGCCGGGACAGAGGCTTCTAACTATGGCTACACCTTC.

The chain links TRBV5-6 to TRBJ2-7; D is uncertain. The ends were cut back, 1 base at V and 5 bases at J, with 4 bases in the middle. CDR1 SGHDT and CDR2 YYEEEE come from the germline V gene. The CDR3 is made up of 11 amino acids. The CDR3 spells CASSLSHEQYF. CDR3 coding DNA: TGTGCCAGCAGCTTGTCTCACGAGCAGTACTTC.

This chain's CDR3 is CASSPGVGETQYF. As DNA, the CDR3 is TGCGCCAGCAGCCCAGGGGTCGGAGAGACCCAGTACTTC. This chain connects TRBV5-1 to TRBJ2-5; tentative D call: TRBD1 (6 bases). The CDR3 runs to 13 residues. Germline CDR1 is SGHRS and CDR2 is YFSETQ. Trimming removed 4 bases at V and 4 bases at J, with 11 bases between.

This sequence joins TRBV4-3 and TRBJ2-6; 8 bases match TRBD2. V was pared by 0 bases and J by 4 bases, with 2 bases of the junction left unmatched. The germline CDR1 and CDR2 sequences are LGHNA and YSLEER. The CDR3 spans 16 residues. In DNA, the CDR3 is TGCGCCAGCAGCCAAGATAGCGGGACGGGGGCCAACGTCCTGACTTTC. Translating gives CASSQDSGTGANVLTF.

The gene calls are TRBV19 and TRBJ2-7; 14 bases line up with TRBD2. The V gene's germline CDR1 is LNHDA and CDR2 SQIVND (reference sequence). V shed 6 bases, J shed 3 bases, and the junction held 4 bases outside the gene matches. The CDR3 consists of 15 residues. CDR3 region: CASSGTSGSLYEQYF. CDR3 bases: TGTGCCAGTAGCGGGACTAGCGGGAGTCTCTACGAGCAGTACTTC.

This clone was observed once. The rearrangement links TRBV5-1 to TRBJ1-6; 9 nucleotides line up with TRBD1. The CDR3 covers 16 residues. Trimming removed 4 bases from V and 7 bases from J; junction bases left unmatched: 9. Germline lookup yields CDR1 SGHRS and CDR2 YFSETQ. The DNA for the CDR3 is TGCGCCAGCAGCCCGGGACAGGGCAACGGCAATTCACCCCTCCACTTT. It encodes CASSPGQGNGNSPLHF.

This clone was seen a few times. This chain links TRBV6-1 with TRBJ1-4, with 7 bases aligning to TRBD1. Germline V gene sequence: CDR1 MNHNS, CDR2 SASEGT. Trimming removed 9 bases from V and 5 bases from J; junction bases left unmatched: 6. The CDR3 consists of 13 residues. The chain's CDR3 is CASKDRNNEKLFF. CDR3 nucleotide sequence: TGTGCCAGTAAGGACAGGAACAATGAAAAACTGTTTTTT.

This chain joins TRBV5-4 and TRBJ2-1, with D unresolved. CDR1 and CDR2 from the germline V gene are SGHNT and YYREEE (reference sequence). This CDR3 region has 13 residues. V was pared by 4 bases and J by 6 bases, with 11 bases between. Written as DNA, the CDR3 is TGTGCCAGCAGCGGGCTGGCCCTCAATGAGCAGTTCTTC. The encoded protein is CASSGLALNEQFF.

J is TRBJ1-1 and V is TRBV4-1; TRBD1 matches at 7 bases. J gave up 4 bases and V 1 base, and 6 bases lay outside the gene matches. Germline values: CDR1 MGHRA, CDR2 YSYEKL. CDR3 size: 15 residues. CDR3 region: CASSQGSAGGTEAFF. The CDR3 nucleotides are TGCGCCAGCAGCCAAGGTAGCGCAGGGGGCACTGAAGCTTTCTTT.

V and J are TRBV10-1 and TRBJ1-1; D ambiguous. CDR3 length: 8 residues. Per the germline V gene, CDR1 is WNHNN and CDR2 is SYGVQD (reference sequence). Trimming cost V 9 bases and J 8 bases, with 4 bases left between them. CDR3 in amino acids: CASPEAFF. The CDR3 DNA follows: TGCGCCAGTCCGGAAGCTTTCTTT.

V is TRBV19 and J is TRBJ1-1; D might be TRBD1 (5 bases). This CDR3 is built from 15 residues. Trimming left V 6 bases short and J 3 bases short, with 17 bases between. CDR1 and CDR2 from the germline V gene are LNHDA and SQIVND (reference sequence). CDR3 DNA: TGTGCCAGTAGGACGGCAGGGTTTGGTGACACTGAAGCTTTCTTT. Protein sequence: CASRTAGFGDTEAFF.

The chain is built from TRBV4-1 and TRBJ2-2; D is undetermined. This CDR3 has 14 amino acids. Germline lookup yields CDR1 MGHRA and CDR2 YSYEKL. Trimming removed 4 bases from V and 4 bases from J, with 10 bases in between. CDR3 nucleotide sequence: TGCGCCAGCAGCCCTATAGATACCACCGGGGAGCTGTTTTTT. Its translation is CASSPIDTTGELFF.

The chain joins TRBV7-2 to TRBJ1-2; 9 nucleotides line up with TRBD1. The V segment lost 5 bases and the J segment 8 bases; nucleotides outside the gene matches: 6. CDR3 length: 13 residues. Germline V CDR1 and CDR2: SGHTA, FQGNSA. The CDR3 sequence: CASSIGTGRGYTF. CDR3 in DNA: TGTGCCAGCAGCATTGGGACAGGGCGAGGCTACACCTTC.

The chain has TRBV29-1 and TRBJ2-5, with D maybe TRBD2 (6 bases). Trimming pared 0 bases from V and 7 bases from J, leaving 18 bases between. The germline V gene has CDR1 SQVTM and CDR2 ANQGSEA. The CDR3 totals 15 residues. CDR3 sequence: CSVEEATVLGGTQYF. The DNA of the CDR3 is TGCAGCGTTGAAGAGGCCACTGTTCTGGGGGGGACCCAGTACTTC.